Here is one TCR beta chain with its context. What it binds is unknown. This record belongs to a study of circulating and synovial CD4+ cells in juvenile arthritis. Overall study results and limits: CPL versus bulk CD4 samples: T cell genome counts differed by at least an order of magnitude. These repertoires were less diverse than bulk blood CD4 repertoires.

Sequencing was performed with immunoSEQ multiplex PCR; in TCRdb, only in-frame clones are kept and a portion is missing. The sample contains around 32,000 clones, roughly 93% of which appear only once. Germline V gives CDR1 MNHEY, CDR2 SMNVEV (reference sequence). Trimming removed 4 bases from V and 3 bases from J, with 16 bases in between. The CDR3 is 15 residues long. This receptor was identified in a human donor with juvenile idiopathic arthritis. The V call is TRBV27, the J call TRBJ2-7, with D tentatively TRBD1 (6 bases). Sequencing was done on a sample of CD4+ T cells from blood. The CDR3 is CASSSNRVRGYEQYF. CDR3 bases: TGTGCCAGCAGTTCAAACAGGGTCAGGGGCTACGAGCAGTACTTC.